The clone carrying this TCR beta chain is classed as medium-sized. Antigen: not known. It was with 32 V and 13 J primers that multiplex PCR amplified TCR beta CDR3. A single record per CDR3 protein comes from TCRdb applying MiXCR to the multiplex PCR reads. The sample lists more than 9,000 distinct CDR3 sequences, less than 30% seen once, with roughly 8.1% in the top ten. This entry belongs to a study of immune heterogeneity within non-small cell lung tumors. Overall study results and limits: The study found identical dominant CDR3 beta clonotypes recurring across tumor sites within a patient, alongside site-unique high-frequency clones.

Template material for each sample was 500 to 650 ng of bulk tumor genomic DNA. Multiple widely separated biopsies were taken from each primary tumor at surgery. Undergoing curative surgery were patients whose non-small cell lung cancer was untreated and newly diagnosed. Individuals who provided samples were patients with newly diagnosed non-small cell lung cancer who were having surgery with curative intent. CDR3 length: 14 residues. V shed 3 bases, J shed 2 bases, and the junction held 3 bases outside the gene matches. Germline V CDR1 and CDR2: DFQATT, SNEGSKA (reference sequence). The source of this sequence is a woman aged 55 to 70 with non-small cell lung cancer. Specimen: lung tumor tissue. The chain couples TRBV20-1 to TRBJ2-1, with 8 nucleotides matching TRBD2. DNA for the CDR3: TGCAGTGCTAGCGGGAGGGCCGCCTACAATGAGCAGTTCTTC. As protein: CSASGRAAYNEQFF.